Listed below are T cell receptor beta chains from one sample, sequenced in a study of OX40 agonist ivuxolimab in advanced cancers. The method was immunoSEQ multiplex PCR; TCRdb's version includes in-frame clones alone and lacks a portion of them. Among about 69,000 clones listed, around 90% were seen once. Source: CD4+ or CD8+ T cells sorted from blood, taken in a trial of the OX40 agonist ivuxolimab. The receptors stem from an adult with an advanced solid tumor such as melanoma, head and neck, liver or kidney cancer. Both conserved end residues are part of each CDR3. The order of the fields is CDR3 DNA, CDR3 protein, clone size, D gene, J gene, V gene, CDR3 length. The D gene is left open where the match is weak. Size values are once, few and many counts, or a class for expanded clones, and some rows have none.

CDR3nt: TGTGCGGTATCGGACAGGGTTACCTACGAGCAGTACTTC; CDR3aa: CAVSDRVTYEQYF; abundance: NA; d_gene: TRBD1; j_gene: TRBJ2-7; v_gene: TRBV7-3; len: 13
CDR3nt: TGTGCCAGCAGCTTGTTAGTAGGGAATGAGCAGTTCTTC; CDR3aa: CASSLLVGNEQFF; abundance: NA; d_gene: NA; j_gene: TRBJ2-1; v_gene: TRBV5-1; len: 13
CDR3nt: TGCAGCGTTGTAGGGGGTGCTCAGGGGAACGAGCAGTACTTC; CDR3aa: CSVVGGAQGNEQYF; abundance: NA; d_gene: NA; j_gene: TRBJ2-7; v_gene: TRBV29-1; len: 14
CDR3nt: TGTGCCAGCAGTTCCGACAGGGAAGGGATCTTCGAGCAGTACTTC; CDR3aa: CASSSDREGIFEQYF; abundance: NA; d_gene: TRBD1; j_gene: TRBJ2-7; v_gene: TRBV28; len: 15
CDR3nt: TGCGCCAGCAGCCAAGATCTTCCCTCTAGCACAGATACGCAGTATTTT; CDR3aa: CASSQDLPSSTDTQYF; abundance: NA; d_gene: NA; j_gene: TRBJ2-3; v_gene: TRBV4-3; len: 16
CDR3nt: TGTGCCAGCAGCTGGACAGGTAGAGTGAATGAGCAGTTCTTC; CDR3aa: CASSWTGRVNEQFF; abundance: once; d_gene: TRBD1; j_gene: TRBJ2-1; v_gene: TRBV5-6; len: 14
CDR3nt: TGTGCCAGCAGGGCCGGGACAGAAAGCACAGATACGCAGTATTTT; CDR3aa: CASRAGTESTDTQYF; abundance: NA; d_gene: TRBD1; j_gene: TRBJ2-3; v_gene: TRBV2; len: 15
CDR3nt: TGTGCCAGCAGCTCGCCTGCGGGACTTCAGATCTACGAGCAGTACTTC; CDR3aa: CASSSPAGLQIYEQYF; abundance: once; d_gene: NA; j_gene: TRBJ2-7; v_gene: TRBV13; len: 16
CDR3nt: TGTGCCAGCAGCGTAGAAGGGTGGGGTGAGCAGTTCTTC; CDR3aa: CASSVEGWGEQFF; abundance: NA; d_gene: NA; j_gene: TRBJ2-1; v_gene: TRBV9; len: 13
CDR3nt: TGTGCCAGCAGTGCGTCAGGGTCCTACAATGAGCAGTTCTTC; CDR3aa: CASSASGSYNEQFF; abundance: NA; d_gene: NA; j_gene: TRBJ2-1; v_gene: TRBV2; len: 14
CDR3nt: TGTGCCAGCAGCTCTGGGACTGGGGCCAACGTCCTGACTTTC; CDR3aa: CASSSGTGANVLTF; abundance: few; d_gene: NA; j_gene: TRBJ2-6; v_gene: TRBV7-3; len: 14